The rows below give T cell receptor beta chains drawn from one sample of a study of T cells in Graves' hyperthyroidism and ophthalmopathy. TCRdb reprocessed the multiplex PCR reads with MiXCR, giving one entry per CDR3 protein. The profile covers hundreds of thousands of distinct CDR3 sequences, with roughly 15% appearing a single time and approximately 13% taken by the ten largest. The sequenced sample was blood. The receptor set was obtained from a man aged 18 to 29 with Graves' ophthalmopathy. Each CDR3 is given with its conserved first and last residue. Fields, in order: CDR3 DNA, CDR3 protein, J gene, D gene, clone size, CDR3 length, V gene. The D gene is left open where the match is weak. Only some rows state a clone size, as once, few, many or a class for expanded clones.

TGTGCCAGCGGCTGGACAGGGGGCTTCGGCTATGGCTACACCTTC CASGWTGGFGYGYTF TRBJ1-2 TRBD1 . 15 TRBV2
TGTGCCAGCACCCCGGACGTGGAACTCACAGATACGCAGTATTTT CASTPDVELTDTQYF TRBJ2-3 . many 15 TRBV2
TGCGCCAGCAGCCAATTGTCAGGGGATAACTATGGCTACACCTTC CASSQLSGDNYGYTF TRBJ1-2 . many 15 TRBV4-1
TGTGCCAGCAGCCCAACACTAGCGACGAGGGGGGAGACCCAGTACTTC CASSPTLATRGETQYF TRBJ2-5 . . 16 TRBV7-9
TGTGCCAGCAGCGGGACCCGGGACTCTGGAAACACCATATATTTT CASSGTRDSGNTIYF TRBJ1-3 . . 15 TRBV5-5
TGTGCCAGCAGCCAAGAACTCGCCTACTACAATGAGCAGTTCTTC CASSQELAYYNEQFF TRBJ2-1 . . 15 TRBV14
TGTGCCAGCAGCCCCTCTCGTTGGGGGGGAAGGACAACTGAAGCTTTCTTT CASSPSRWGGRTTEAFF TRBJ1-1 . many 17 TRBV7-9
TGTGCCAGCTCTTTCGGGGGGGAGGGTGGCTACACCTTC CASSFGGEGGYTF TRBJ1-2 . many 13 TRBV28
TGTGCCAGCAGTTCCGGGACGCGGTATCAGCCCCAGCATTTT CASSSGTRYQPQHF TRBJ1-5 . many 14 TRBV6-1
TGCAGTGCAATGGAAGGGACCGGGGGGGAGACCCAGTACTTC CSAMEGTGGETQYF TRBJ2-5 TRBD2 . 14 TRBV20-1
TGTGCCAGCAGCTTAGATGAGGCGACTAGCGGGACCCGCACAGATACGCAGTATTTT CASSLDEATSGTRTDTQYF TRBJ2-3 TRBD2 many 19 TRBV11-3
TGTGCCAGCAACCTACAGGGTGAGAGCAATCAGCCCCAGCATTTT CASNLQGESNQPQHF TRBJ1-5 . many 15 TRBV6-1
TGTGCCAGCAGCTTAACACAGGGGGCCGCAACTAATGAAAAACTGTTTTTT CASSLTQGAATNEKLFF TRBJ1-4 TRBD1 many 17 TRBV7-3
TGTGCCAGCAGCCCCCCAAGTGACAATGAGCAGTTCTTC CASSPPSDNEQFF TRBJ2-1 . many 13 TRBV11-3
TGTGCCAGCAGCTTGGTGGGACTAGCGGCGCTCTACGAGCAGTACTTC CASSLVGLAALYEQYF TRBJ2-7 TRBD2 many 16 TRBV11-2
TGTGCCAGCTCACCTGACAGGGGGCTATACACCATATATTTT CASSPDRGLYTIYF TRBJ1-3 TRBD1 few 14 TRBV18
TGTGCCAGCAGTGCGGGACAGGGAATTTATGGCTACACCTTC CASSAGQGIYGYTF TRBJ1-2 TRBD1 . 14 TRBV5-6
TGTGCCAGCAGCCGTCGACAGGGCGCCCTCCACTTT CASSRRQGALHF TRBJ1-6 TRBD1 many 12 TRBV12-3/TRBV12-4
TGCAGCGTTGAGGGACGGTACTACGAGCAGTACTTC CSVEGRYYEQYF TRBJ2-7 . many 12 TRBV29-1
TGTGCCAGCAGTTTATTAGCGGGAGGTACCCGTAATGAGCAGTTCTTC CASSLLAGGTRNEQFF TRBJ2-1 TRBD2 many 16 TRBV12-3/TRBV12-4
TGCAGTGCTAGAGATGCCCGGGGGTCGAACACCGGGGAGCTGTTTTTT CSARDARGSNTGELFF TRBJ2-2 . many 16 TRBV20-1
TGTGCCAGCAGCTCGACAATGACAGGGCTCACTGAAGCTTTCTTT CASSSTMTGLTEAFF TRBJ1-1 TRBD1 many 15 TRBV12-3/TRBV12-4